This record covers a single T cell receptor (beta chain). The sample contains more than one DNA sequence encoding this CDR3. The CDR3 length is 13 residues. Germline V gene lookup returns CDR1 ENHRY and CDR2 SYGVKD. Trimming stripped 7 bases from V and 2 bases from J, with 10 bases between. This sample was taken from a study of shared clonotypes between healthy human individuals. Recent vaccinations or acute infections were absent in the healthy HIV-negative adult donors. Sequencing used immunoSEQ multiplex PCR; TCRdb keeps in-frame clones, though not all of them. Among 1,100,000 or so clones listed, 78% were seen once.

The sample consisted of memory CD4+ T cells from PBMCs. The subset was: CD45RA-negative fraction. This TCR was sampled from a man between 18 and 35 years old in good health. Some clones in this sample may be carry-over from other donors' samples. The chain combines TRBV10-3 with TRBJ2-3; a possible D gene is TRBD1 (5 bases). The CDR3 spells CAIKGPHTDTQYF. The DNA of the CDR3 is TGTGCCATCAAGGGGCCCCACACAGATACGCAGTATTTT.